These T cell receptor beta chains were read from a single sample in a study of shared clonotypes between healthy human individuals. Using immunoSEQ multiplex PCR, the repertoire was profiled, and TCRdb retains in-frame clones only, with some absent. Of a few million clones listed, 85% to 95% are singletons. The sample was naive CD4+ T cells from PBMCs. These receptors came from a man aged 18 to 35 in good health. Some clones in this sample may be carry-over from other donors' samples. The CDR3 runs from the conserved cysteine through the conserved F or W. D genes are given only for firm matches.

v_call	j_call	d_call	cdr3_aa
TRBV18	TRBJ2-5	-	CASSPPTRSQETQYF
TRBV4-2	TRBJ2-7	TRBD2	CASSQVLGTSGIFYEQYF
TRBV5-1	TRBJ2-5	-	CASSLYVAGQETQYF
TRBV28	TRBJ2-7	-	CASSSIGRAYEQYF
TRBV5-4	TRBJ2-2	TRBD2	CASSPRTSGSFTGELFF
TRBV9	TRBJ1-2	-	CASSVLPLGHGYTF
TRBV4-1	TRBJ2-3	-	CASSQEPPKAEDTQYF
TRBV25-1	TRBJ1-5	-	CASSTIWTGNQPQHF
TRBV6-6	TRBJ2-7	TRBD1	CASRTGQPYEQYF
TRBV5-1	TRBJ1-3	-	CASSFREASGNTIYF
TRBV2	TRBJ2-1	-	CASSPGHYNEQFF
TRBV9	TRBJ2-3	-	CASSVGQSQGDTQYF
TRBV4-3	TRBJ2-7	-	CASSQEQRGPEGLSSYEQYF
TRBV7-2	TRBJ2-3	-	CASSLISDTQYF
TRBV29-1	TRBJ1-1	-	CSAAMTANTEAFF
TRBV4-2	TRBJ2-2	-	CASSLARDAGELFF
TRBV29-1	TRBJ2-3	-	CSVEGLESDTQYF
TRBV30	TRBJ2-4	TRBD2	CAWSTGGGNIQYF
TRBV5-1	TRBJ2-5	-	CASAGGGQETQYF
TRBV2	TRBJ2-2	-	CASKDYRATGELFF
TRBV27	TRBJ2-1	TRBD2	CASRDGGGGLAGNEQFF
TRBV27	TRBJ1-1	-	CASSLLIVGGVNTEAFF
TRBV11-1	TRBJ2-6	-	CASSLRTSGANVLTF
TRBV5-1	TRBJ2-7	TRBD2	CASSFLAGGPYEQYF
TRBV25-1	TRBJ2-1	TRBD1	CASSGDRGDNEQFF
TRBV6-8	TRBJ2-7	-	CASSYPPFPSSYEQYF
TRBV19	TRBJ1-5	-	CASSIRGVDSNQPQHF
TRBV28	TRBJ2-1	-	CASSRGSSSYNEQFF
TRBV19	TRBJ1-2	TRBD1	CASTGTGGAGGYTF
TRBV5-1	TRBJ1-3	TRBD1	CASSAGTVGNTIYF
TRBV5-4	TRBJ2-3	-	CASSLARGADTQYF
TRBV5-1	TRBJ1-1	TRBD1	CASRQGATEAFF
TRBV5-5	TRBJ1-2	-	CASSLVERGVYGYTF
TRBV28	TRBJ2-7	TRBD2	CASSLQPREGTRYF
TRBV29-1	TRBJ2-2	-	CSVEHGDRTGELFF
TRBV27	TRBJ2-7	TRBD2	CASSLRFSTSGMSYEQYF
TRBV4-1	TRBJ2-7	TRBD2	CASSRLDTGGTEQYF
TRBV19	TRBJ1-5	-	CASSIPGRRDGQPQHF
TRBV27	TRBJ2-6	-	CASSSGSGANVLTF
TRBV10-3	TRBJ2-7	TRBD1	CAISESNEVRDSLYEQYF
TRBV28	TRBJ1-3	-	CASSTRLQSIYF
TRBV7-2	TRBJ1-1	TRBD1	CASSSRDRGLPEAFF
TRBV9	TRBJ2-2	TRBD1	CASSVWAGGNPGELFF
TRBV27	TRBJ2-3	-	CASSLPGDTQYF
TRBV5-6	TRBJ2-7	-	CASSFLGQPKIGEQYF
TRBV4-1	TRBJ2-7	TRBD2	CASSQDAGGPVEQYF
TRBV27	TRBJ1-5	-	CASSNQPQHF
TRBV9	TRBJ2-3	TRBD2	CASSPGWTSGTDTQYF
TRBV5-4	TRBJ1-3	-	CASSLAGGGNTIYF